This T cell receptor beta chain emerged from a study of OX40 agonist ivuxolimab in advanced cancers. For the study at large: Each dose-escalation patient presented with hepatocellular carcinoma, melanoma, renal cell or head and neck cancer. Subjects had a mean age of around 60 years, with a range of roughly 23 to 79; around 80% were male.

From germline, CDR1 is MNHNY and CDR2 SVGAGI (reference sequence). The CDR3 has 15 residues. Trimming removed 4 bases from V and 5 bases from J; junction bases left unmatched: 2. Regarding the study as a whole: Clonal expansion from baseline to week 6 occurred in both CD4+ and CD8+ T cells.

This clone has just a few counts. Its antigen is not identified. Using immunoSEQ multiplex PCR, the repertoire was profiled, and TCRdb retains in-frame clones only, with some absent. In the table there are approximately 62,000 clones, nearly 90% of which are singletons. The source was CD4+ or CD8+ T cells sorted from blood, collected in a trial of the OX40 agonist ivuxolimab. The gene calls are TRBV6-6 and TRBJ2-5; TRBD2 aligns across 15 bases. The clonotype originates from an adult with an advanced solid tumor such as melanoma, head and neck, liver or kidney cancer. CDR3 in amino acids: CASSWTSGGAETQYF. The CDR3 DNA reads TGTGCCAGCAGTTGGACTAGCGGGGGGGCCGAGACCCAGTACTTC.